This TCR beta chain is drawn from a study of blood T cell repertoires in COVID-19 (dated by TCRdb to the early 2020s). Study-level background: Samples covering the acute and convalescent phases of COVID-19 were provided by collaborators in the United States, Italy and Spain. The prospective study material was composed of cDNA or gDNA derived from T cells, B-cell-depleted T cells, or PBMCs. Deeply sampled blood TCRbeta repertoires from subjects exposed to, actively infected with, or recovered from COVID-19 were included in the dataset. The repertoires were released in a freely available public database meant as a resource for research on the immune response to SARS-CoV-2. The samples were drawn from two sources: the first 160 participants of the ongoing ImmuneRACE study, and fewer than 1,500 subjects contributed by 6 global collaborators. A de-identified subject ID, COVID-19 status, age in years and sex were almost always included in the sample metadata. Where HLA class I and class II types were available, the types were taken from metadata supplied by the sample provider, not from assay-based typing. The research as a whole found: Clinical and demographic metadata were provided uncurated, with the amount varying by source and participant.

From cysteine to phenylalanine, the CDR3 is 19 amino acids long. This entry keeps only the CDR3 DNA: 57 bases, framed from base 1. V is trimmed back by 1 base and J by 3 bases, and the junction contains 11 bases that no gene match accounts for. CDR1 and CDR2 (KGHSH, LQKENI) derive from the germline V gene. Concerning this clone: Its antigen remains undetermined. Base quality data are lacking; no much larger clone is found one base away.

TCRbeta CDR3 regions were amplified from genomic DNA using the immunoSEQ Assay, a bias-controlled multiplex PCR. Processing in the source paper ran as follows. The number of nucleated cells in each sample was estimated from the amplification of reference gene primers within the assay. Sequence reads were collapsed and filtered to measure the absolute abundance of every unique TCRbeta CDR3 rearrangement. For each sample, productive Simpson clonality was calculated as the square root of Simpson's diversity index across productive rearrangements. TCRdb obtained this table from immuneACCESS and retained in-frame rearrangements with V and J assigned. These tables miss some clones; where compared with another copy, unresolved V genes account for less than half of the shortfall, and the remainder is unexplained. The V and J calls and the clone size are those of that table, but D and trimming were determined from the DNA. This sample has 150,000 to 200,000 clones in its table, and around 83% of those were observed once. The ten most abundant clones make up roughly 15% of the sample.

Participants in the prospective study were enrolled through a virtual design, were aged about 18 to 90 years, and lived in fewer than 30 United States geographic areas. In the prospective study, participants were assigned to cohorts based on the clinical history participants reported in a screening survey and a study questionnaire. Recovered participants in ImmuneRACE Cohort 3 were defined as having two consecutive negative NP/OP PCR tests, clearance from a healthcare professional, or resolution of symptoms. Mobile phlebotomists in the prospective study collected whole blood, serum and a nasopharyngeal or oropharyngeal swab from every participant. Participants in the prospective study had the option to provide additional blood draws and questionnaires over an approximately 2-month period. Before DNA extraction, blood samples from the prospective study were shipped at room temperature or frozen.

The chain is made from TRBV18 and TRBJ2-3; the junction holds 12 bases that match TRBD2. What was sequenced was PBMCs or T cells enriched from blood (not recorded which). The receptor comes from a man in his fifties who had recovered from COVID-19. This receptor carries the CDR3 CASSPLRVLAGGPTDTQYF. The bases read TGTGCCAGCTCACCACTCCGGGTACTAGCGGGGGGTCCTACAGATACGCAGTATTTT.